This TCR beta chain comes out of a study of control samples from healthy donors and cancer patients. The CDR3 spans 12 residues. The V and J ends lost 3 bases and 4 bases respectively, with 6 bases between them. Germline CDR1 MNHEY, CDR2 SMNVEV (reference sequence). The repertoire was sequenced with immunoSEQ multiplex PCR; TCRdb's copy has only in-frame clones and lacks some. The sample includes around 48,000 clones, over 90% seen only once; the top ten take 20% to 30%. Sequences were obtained from PBMCs. The receptor's source is a woman between 45 and 65 years old with head and neck cancer. The V call is TRBV27, the J call TRBJ2-5; the D is unclear. The CDR3 bases are TGTGCCAGCAGTTTCCCCGGAGAGACCCAGTACTTC. Translation gives CASSFPGETQYF.